The text below deals with one T cell receptor beta chain. The V gene's germline CDR1 is LGHNA and CDR2 YSLEER. The CDR3 has 15 amino acids. V lost 0 bases, J lost 8 bases, and 13 bases lay in between. The data belong to a study of blood T cells in healthy people across ages. Combining a sample-barcoded 5' primer with a J-beta primer mix, a second PCR ran for roughly 6 to 12 cycles. Each CDR3 protein is one row after TCRdb ran MiXCR on the 5' RACE reads. The repertoire holds about 800,000 distinct CDR3 sequences, with 58% as singletons. J is TRBJ1-4 and V is TRBV4-3; D gene unclear. The clonotype originates from a man aged 30-40 years in good health. Sample: blood. The CDR3 spells CASSQDWKAREKLFF. As DNA, the CDR3 is TGCGCCAGCAGCCAAGACTGGAAAGCAAGGGAAAAACTGTTTTTT.